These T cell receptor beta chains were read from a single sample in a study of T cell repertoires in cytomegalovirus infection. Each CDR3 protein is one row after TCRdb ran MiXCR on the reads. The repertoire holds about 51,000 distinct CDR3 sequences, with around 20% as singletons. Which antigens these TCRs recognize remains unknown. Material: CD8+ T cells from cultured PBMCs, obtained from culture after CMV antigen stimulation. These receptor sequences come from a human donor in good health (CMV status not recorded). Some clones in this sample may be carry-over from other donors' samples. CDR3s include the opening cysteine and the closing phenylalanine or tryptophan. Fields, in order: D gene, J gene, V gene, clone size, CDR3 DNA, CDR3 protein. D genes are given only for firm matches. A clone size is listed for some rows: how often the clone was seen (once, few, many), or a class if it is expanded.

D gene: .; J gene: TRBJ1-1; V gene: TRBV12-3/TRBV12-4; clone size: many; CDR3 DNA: TGTGCCAGCATGGGGGAGGGCACTGAAGCTTTCTTT; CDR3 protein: CASMGEGTEAFF
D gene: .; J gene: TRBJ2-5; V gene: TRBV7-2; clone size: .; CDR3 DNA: TGTGCCAGCAGCTTAAACGGCGGAGAGACCCAGTACTTC; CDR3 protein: CASSLNGGETQYF
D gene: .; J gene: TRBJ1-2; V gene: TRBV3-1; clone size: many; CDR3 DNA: TGTGCCAGCAGCCAAGGGGGCTCGGCCAGGCCTACGTATGGCTACACCTTC; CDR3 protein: CASSQGGSARPTYGYTF
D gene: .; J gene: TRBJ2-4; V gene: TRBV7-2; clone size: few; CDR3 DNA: TGTGCCAGCAGCTTATCGAGTCCGAGACGAGACATTCAGTACTTC; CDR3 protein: CASSLSSPRRDIQYF
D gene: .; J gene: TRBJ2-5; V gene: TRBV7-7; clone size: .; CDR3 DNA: TGTGCCAGCAGCCCCCCCTGGAATCAAGAGACCCAGTACTTC; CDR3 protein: CASSPPWNQETQYF
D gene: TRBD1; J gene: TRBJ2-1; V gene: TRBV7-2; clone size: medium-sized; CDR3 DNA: TGTGCCAGCAGCTTCCGGGACAGGGGGGATAATGAGCAGTTCTTC; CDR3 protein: CASSFRDRGDNEQFF
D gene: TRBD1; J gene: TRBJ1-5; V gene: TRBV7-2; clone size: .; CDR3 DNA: TGTGCCAGCAGCTCGGACAGGGGTTTAGTGCCCCAGCATTTT; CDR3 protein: CASSSDRGLVPQHF
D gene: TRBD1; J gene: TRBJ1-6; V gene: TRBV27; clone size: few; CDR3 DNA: TGTGCCAGCAAGGAAACAGGGGGTACTTCACCCCTCCACTTT; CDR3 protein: CASKETGGTSPLHF
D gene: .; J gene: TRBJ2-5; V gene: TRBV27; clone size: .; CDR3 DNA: TGTGCCAGCAGTTTATCCATAGCGGATTCCCAAGAGACCCAGTACTTC; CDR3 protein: CASSLSIADSQETQYF
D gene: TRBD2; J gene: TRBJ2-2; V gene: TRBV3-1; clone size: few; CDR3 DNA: TGTGCCAGCAGCCTCCTTACCCCTAGCGGGGGGCCCAACACCGGGGAGCTGTTTTTT; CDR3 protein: CASSLLTPSGGPNTGELFF
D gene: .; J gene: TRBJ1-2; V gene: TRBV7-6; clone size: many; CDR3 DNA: TGTGCCAGCAGCTTAGAGATGTACGGAGGAATGGCTGGCTACACCTTC; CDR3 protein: CASSLEMYGGMAGYTF
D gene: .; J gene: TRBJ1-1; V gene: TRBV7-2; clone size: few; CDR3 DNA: TGTGCCAGCAGCTTAAATAATATTTATAGGTCGAACACTGAAGCTTTCTTT; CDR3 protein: CASSLNNIYRSNTEAFF
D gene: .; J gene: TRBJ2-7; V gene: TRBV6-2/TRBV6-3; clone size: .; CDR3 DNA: TGTGCCAGCAGTTTTAATCAGGGTTACGAGCAGTACTTC; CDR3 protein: CASSFNQGYEQYF
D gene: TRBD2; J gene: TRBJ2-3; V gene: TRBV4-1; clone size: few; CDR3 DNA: TGCGCCAGCAGCCAAGGCGGACTAGCGGGGCGCACAGATACGCAGTATTTT; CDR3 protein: CASSQGGLAGRTDTQYF
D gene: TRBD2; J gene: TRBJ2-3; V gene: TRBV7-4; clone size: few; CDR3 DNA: TGTGCCAGCAGCCTAGAGGGACTAGCGGGAGCGACAGATACGCAGTATTTT; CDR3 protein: CASSLEGLAGATDTQYF
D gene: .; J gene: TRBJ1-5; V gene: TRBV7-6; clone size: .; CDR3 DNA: TGTGCCAGCAGCCCAGCCCCGACGGGTCAGCCCCAGCATTTT; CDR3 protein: CASSPAPTGQPQHF
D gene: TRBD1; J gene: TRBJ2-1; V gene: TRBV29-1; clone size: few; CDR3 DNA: TGCAGCGCAACAGGGGTCCGCAATGAGCAGTTCTTC; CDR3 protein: CSATGVRNEQFF
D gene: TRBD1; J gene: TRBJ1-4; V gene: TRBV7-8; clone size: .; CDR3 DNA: TGTGCCAGCAGCCCCTTCAAGGGGACAGCTAATGAAAAACTGTTTTTT; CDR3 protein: CASSPFKGTANEKLFF
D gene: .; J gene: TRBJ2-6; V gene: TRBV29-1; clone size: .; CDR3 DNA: TGCAGCGGTTCCTCTGGGGCCAACGTCCTGACTTTC; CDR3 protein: CSGSSGANVLTF
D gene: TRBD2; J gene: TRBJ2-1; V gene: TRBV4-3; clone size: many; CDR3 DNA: TGCGCCAGCAGCCGCCCTAGCGGGGCCTCTTTGGAGCAGTTCTTC; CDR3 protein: CASSRPSGASLEQFF
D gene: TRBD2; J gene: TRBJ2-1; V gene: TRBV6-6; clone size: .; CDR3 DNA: TGTGCCAGCAGTTCCCTTGGCGGGAGGTCCTACAATGAGCAGTTCTTC; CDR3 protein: CASSSLGGRSYNEQFF
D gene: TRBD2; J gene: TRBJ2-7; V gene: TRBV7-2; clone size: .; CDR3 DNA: TGTGCCAGCAGTTCACTAGCGGGGGGGTACAAATACGAGCAGTACTTC; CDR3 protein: CASSSLAGGYKYEQYF
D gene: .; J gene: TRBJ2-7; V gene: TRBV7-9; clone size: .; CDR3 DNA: TGTGCCAGCAGCTTAGAGTGCCTAGCGAGATACGAGCAGTACTTC; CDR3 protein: CASSLECLARYEQYF
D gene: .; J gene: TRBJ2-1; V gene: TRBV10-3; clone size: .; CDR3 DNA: TGTGCCATCAGTGACCCCTCCGGGGATTACAATGAGCAGTTCTTC; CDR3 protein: CAISDPSGDYNEQFF
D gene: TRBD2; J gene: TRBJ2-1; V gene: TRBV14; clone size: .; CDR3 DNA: TGTGCCAGCAGCCAGGGACTAGCGGGGGTCCATGAGCAGTTCTTC; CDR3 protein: CASSQGLAGVHEQFF
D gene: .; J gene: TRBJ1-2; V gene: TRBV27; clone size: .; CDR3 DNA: TGTGCCAGCAGTAAGGGACCTAGAGGCTACACCTTC; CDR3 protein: CASSKGPRGYTF
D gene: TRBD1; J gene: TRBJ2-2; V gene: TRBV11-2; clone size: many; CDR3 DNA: TGTGCCAGCAGCCCCGGGACAGGGACAACCGGGGAGCTGTTTTTT; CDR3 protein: CASSPGTGTTGELFF
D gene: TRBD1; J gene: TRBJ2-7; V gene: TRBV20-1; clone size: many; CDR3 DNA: TGCAGCCTAAGAAAAGGACAGGGCTACGAGCAGTACTTC; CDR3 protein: CSLRKGQGYEQYF
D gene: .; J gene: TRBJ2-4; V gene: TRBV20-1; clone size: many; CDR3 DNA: TGCAGTGCCAGAAAGAACCCAAACATTCAGTACTTC; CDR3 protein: CSARKNPNIQYF
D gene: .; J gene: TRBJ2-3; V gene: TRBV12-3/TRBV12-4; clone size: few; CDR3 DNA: TGTGCCAGCGGGGGGCAGGACAGCACAGATACGCAGTATTTT; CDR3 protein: CASGGQDSTDTQYF
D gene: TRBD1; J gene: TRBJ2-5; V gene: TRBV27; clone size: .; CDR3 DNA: TGTGCCAGCAGCCCCGACAGGGGACCAGAGACCCAGTACTTC; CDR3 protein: CASSPDRGPETQYF
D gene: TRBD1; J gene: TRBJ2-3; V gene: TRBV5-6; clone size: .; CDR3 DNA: TGTGCCAGCAGCCCGGACAGGGATCCAGATACGCAGTATTTT; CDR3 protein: CASSPDRDPDTQYF
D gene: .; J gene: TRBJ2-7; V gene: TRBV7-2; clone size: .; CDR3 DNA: TGTGCCAGCAGCTTAGGTCCAGCGGTCTACGAGCAGTACTTC; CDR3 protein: CASSLGPAVYEQYF
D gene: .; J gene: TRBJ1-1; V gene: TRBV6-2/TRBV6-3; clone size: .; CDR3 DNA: TGTGCCAGCAGTGAGGGAAGGGGTAACACTGAAGCTTTCTTT; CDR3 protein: CASSEGRGNTEAFF
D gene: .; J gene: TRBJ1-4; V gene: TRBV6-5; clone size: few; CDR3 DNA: TGTGCCAGCAGCCCAGCAGAGGGGGTGTTTGCTAATGAAAAACTGTTTTTT; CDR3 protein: CASSPAEGVFANEKLFF
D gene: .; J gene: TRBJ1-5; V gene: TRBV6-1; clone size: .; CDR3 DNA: TGTGCCAGCATGCCCGCCGCCAGCAATCAGCCCCAGCATTTT; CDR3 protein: CASMPAASNQPQHF